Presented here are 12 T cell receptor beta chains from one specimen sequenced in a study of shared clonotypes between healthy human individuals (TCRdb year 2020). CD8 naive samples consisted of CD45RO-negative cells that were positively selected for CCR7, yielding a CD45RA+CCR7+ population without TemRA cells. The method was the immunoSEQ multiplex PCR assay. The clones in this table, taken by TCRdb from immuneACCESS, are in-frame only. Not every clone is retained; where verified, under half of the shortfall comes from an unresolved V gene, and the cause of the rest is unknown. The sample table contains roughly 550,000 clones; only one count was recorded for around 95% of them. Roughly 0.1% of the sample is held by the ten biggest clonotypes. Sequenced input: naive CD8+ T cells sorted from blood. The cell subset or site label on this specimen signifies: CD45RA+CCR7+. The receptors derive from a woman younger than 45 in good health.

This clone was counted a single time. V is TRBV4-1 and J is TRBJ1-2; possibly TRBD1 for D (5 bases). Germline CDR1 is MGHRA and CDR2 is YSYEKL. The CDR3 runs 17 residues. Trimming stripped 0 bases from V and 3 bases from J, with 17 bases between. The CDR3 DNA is TGCGCCAGCAGCCAAGATCAATTGGGGCCTAGGGACTATGGCTACACCTTC. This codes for CASSQDQLGPRDYGYTF.

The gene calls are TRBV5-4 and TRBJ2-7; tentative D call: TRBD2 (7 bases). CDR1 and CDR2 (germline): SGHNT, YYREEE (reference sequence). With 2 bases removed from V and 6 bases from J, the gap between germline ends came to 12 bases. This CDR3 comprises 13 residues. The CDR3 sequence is CASSLGGAIEQYF. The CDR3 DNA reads TGTGCCAGCAGCTTAGGGGGGGCGATCGAGCAGTACTTC.

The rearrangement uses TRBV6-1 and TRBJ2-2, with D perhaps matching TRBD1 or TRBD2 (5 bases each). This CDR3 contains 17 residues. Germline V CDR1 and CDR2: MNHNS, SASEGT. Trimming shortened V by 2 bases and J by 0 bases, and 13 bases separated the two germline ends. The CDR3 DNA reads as TGTGCCAGCAGTGAATGGGTGGGACCTTCGAACACCGGGGAGCTGTTTTTT. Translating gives CASSEWVGPSNTGELFF.

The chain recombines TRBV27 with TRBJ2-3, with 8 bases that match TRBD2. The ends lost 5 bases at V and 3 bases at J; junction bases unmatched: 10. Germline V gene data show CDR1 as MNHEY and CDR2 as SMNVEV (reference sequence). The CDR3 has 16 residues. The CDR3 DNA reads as TGTGCCAGCAGTCCCGCGACTAGCGCCGTGACAGATACGCAGTATTTT. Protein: CASSPATSAVTDTQYF.

As DNA, the CDR3 is TGTGCCAGTAGTATTCTAGCGGGAGGGCACCCCGGGGAGCTGTTTTTT. Translation: CASSILAGGHPGELFF. The rearrangement uses TRBV19 and TRBJ2-2; 12 positions agree with TRBD2. The CDR3 is 16 amino acids. V dropped 3 bases and J dropped 6; count of bases not matched to a gene: 5. Germline V lookup: CDR1 LNHDA, CDR2 SQIVND (reference sequence).

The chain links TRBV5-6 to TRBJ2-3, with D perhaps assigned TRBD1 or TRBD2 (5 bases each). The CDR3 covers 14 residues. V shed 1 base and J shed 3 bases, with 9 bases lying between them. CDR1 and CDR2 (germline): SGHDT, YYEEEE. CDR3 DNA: TGTGCCAGCAGCTTGTCATGGGGGACAGATACGCAGTATTTT. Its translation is CASSLSWGTDTQYF.

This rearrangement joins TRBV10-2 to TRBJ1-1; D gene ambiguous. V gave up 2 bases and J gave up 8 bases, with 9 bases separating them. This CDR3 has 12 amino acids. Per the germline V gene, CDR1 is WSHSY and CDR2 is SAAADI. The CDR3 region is CASSEPGYEAFF. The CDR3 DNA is TGCGCCAGCAGTGAGCCGGGCTACGAAGCTTTCTTT.

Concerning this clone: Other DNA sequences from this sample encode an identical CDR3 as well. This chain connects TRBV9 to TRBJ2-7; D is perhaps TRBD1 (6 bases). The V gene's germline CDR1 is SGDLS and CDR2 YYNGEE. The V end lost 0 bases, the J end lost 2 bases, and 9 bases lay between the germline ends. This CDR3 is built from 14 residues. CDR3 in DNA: TGTGCCAGCAGCGTAGGTGGGGGCACCTACGAGCAGTACTTC. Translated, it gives CASSVGGGTYEQYF.

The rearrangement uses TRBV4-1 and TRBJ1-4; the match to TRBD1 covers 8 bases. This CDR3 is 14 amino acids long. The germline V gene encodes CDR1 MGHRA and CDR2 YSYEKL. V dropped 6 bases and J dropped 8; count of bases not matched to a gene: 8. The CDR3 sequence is CASRAPGGTEKLFF. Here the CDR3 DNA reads TGCGCCAGCAGGGCCCCAGGGGGCACCGAAAAACTGTTTTTT.

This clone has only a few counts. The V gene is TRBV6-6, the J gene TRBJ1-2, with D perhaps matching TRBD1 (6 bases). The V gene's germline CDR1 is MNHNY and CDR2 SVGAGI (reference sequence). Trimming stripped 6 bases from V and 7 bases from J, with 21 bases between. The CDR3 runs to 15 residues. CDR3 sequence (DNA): TGTGCCAGCAGCCAAGTCCTCGGGGGCGCGGGTGGCTACACCTTC. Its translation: CASSQVLGGAGGYTF.

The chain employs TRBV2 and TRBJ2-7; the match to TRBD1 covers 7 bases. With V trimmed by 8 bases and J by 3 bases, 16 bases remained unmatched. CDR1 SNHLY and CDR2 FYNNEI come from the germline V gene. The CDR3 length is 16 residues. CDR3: CASGTLHGTEGYEQYF. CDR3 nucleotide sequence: TGTGCCAGCGGGACCCTACACGGGACAGAAGGCTACGAGCAGTACTTC.

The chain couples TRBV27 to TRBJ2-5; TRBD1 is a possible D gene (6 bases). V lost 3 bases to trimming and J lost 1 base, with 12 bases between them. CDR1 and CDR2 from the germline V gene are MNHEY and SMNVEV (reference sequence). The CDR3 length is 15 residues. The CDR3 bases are TGTGCCAGCAGTTTGCGACAGGACCTCCAAGAGACCCAGTACTTC. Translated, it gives CASSLRQDLQETQYF.